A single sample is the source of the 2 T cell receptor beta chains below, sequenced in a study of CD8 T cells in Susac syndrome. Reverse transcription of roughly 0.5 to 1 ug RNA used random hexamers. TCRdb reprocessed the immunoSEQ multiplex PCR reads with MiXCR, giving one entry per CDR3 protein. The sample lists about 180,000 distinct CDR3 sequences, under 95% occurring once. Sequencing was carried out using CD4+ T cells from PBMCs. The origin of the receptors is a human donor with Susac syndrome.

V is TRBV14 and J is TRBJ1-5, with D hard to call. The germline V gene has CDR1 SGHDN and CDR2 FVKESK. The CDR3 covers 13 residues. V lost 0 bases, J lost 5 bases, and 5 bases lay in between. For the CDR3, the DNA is TGTGCCAGCAGCCAAGAATTGGATCAGCCCCAGCATTTT. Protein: CASSQELDQPQHF.

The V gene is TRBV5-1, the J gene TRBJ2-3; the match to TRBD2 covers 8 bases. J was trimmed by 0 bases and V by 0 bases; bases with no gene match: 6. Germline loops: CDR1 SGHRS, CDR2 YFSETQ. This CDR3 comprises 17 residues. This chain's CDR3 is CASSLAFGGESTDTQYF. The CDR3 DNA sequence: TGCGCCAGCAGCTTGGCCTTCGGGGGGGAAAGCACAGATACGCAGTATTTT.